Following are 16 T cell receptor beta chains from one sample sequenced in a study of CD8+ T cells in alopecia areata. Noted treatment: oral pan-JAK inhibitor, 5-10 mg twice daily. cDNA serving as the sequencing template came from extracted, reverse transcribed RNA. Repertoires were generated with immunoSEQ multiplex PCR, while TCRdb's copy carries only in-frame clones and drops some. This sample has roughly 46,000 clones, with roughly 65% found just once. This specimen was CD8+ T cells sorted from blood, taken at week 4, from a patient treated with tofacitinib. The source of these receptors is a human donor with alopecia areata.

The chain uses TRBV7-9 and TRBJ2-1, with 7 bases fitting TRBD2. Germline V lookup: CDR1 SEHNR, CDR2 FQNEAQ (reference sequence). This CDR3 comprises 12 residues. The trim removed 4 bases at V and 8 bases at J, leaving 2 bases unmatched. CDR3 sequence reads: CASSSAGDEQFF. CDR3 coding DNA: TGTGCCAGCAGCTCGGCGGGGGATGAGCAGTTCTTC.

Here the CDR3 DNA reads TGTGCCACCAGCAGAATCGGACTAGCCTACGAGCAGTACTTC. Translated, it gives CATSRIGLAYEQYF. The chain links TRBV15 to TRBJ2-7; TRBD2 matches 7 bases. From germline, CDR1 is LNHNV and CDR2 YYDKDF (reference sequence). V lost 2 bases to trimming and J lost 2 bases; unmatched junction nucleotides: 3. The CDR3 covers 14 residues. The full variable domain, with the rest looked up from reference TRBV15 and TRBJ2-7, is DAMVIQNPRYQVTQFGKPVTLSCSQTLNHNVMYWYQQKSSQAPKLLFHYYDKDFNNEADTPDNFQSRRPNTSFCFLDIRSPGLGDTAMYLCATSRIGLAYEQYFGPGTRLTVT.

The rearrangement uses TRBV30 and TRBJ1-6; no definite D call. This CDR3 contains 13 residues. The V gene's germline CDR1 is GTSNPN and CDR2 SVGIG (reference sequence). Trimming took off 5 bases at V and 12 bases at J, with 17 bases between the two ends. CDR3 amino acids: CAWDHGGAVPLHF. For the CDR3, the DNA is TGTGCCTGGGATCACGGCGGTGCGGTACCCCTCCACTTT.

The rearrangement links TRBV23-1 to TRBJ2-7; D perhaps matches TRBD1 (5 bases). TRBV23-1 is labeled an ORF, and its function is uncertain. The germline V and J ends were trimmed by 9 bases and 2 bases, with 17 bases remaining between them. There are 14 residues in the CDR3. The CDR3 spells CARDHNRFTYEQYF. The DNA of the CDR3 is TGCGCCAGAGACCACAACAGGTTTACCTACGAGCAGTACTTC.

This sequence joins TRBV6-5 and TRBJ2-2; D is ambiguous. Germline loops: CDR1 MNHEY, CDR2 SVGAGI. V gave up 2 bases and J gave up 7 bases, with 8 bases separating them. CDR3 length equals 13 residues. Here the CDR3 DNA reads TGTGCCAGCAGTTACGAAGGCAGCGGGGAGCTGTTTTTT. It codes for CASSYEGSGELFF.

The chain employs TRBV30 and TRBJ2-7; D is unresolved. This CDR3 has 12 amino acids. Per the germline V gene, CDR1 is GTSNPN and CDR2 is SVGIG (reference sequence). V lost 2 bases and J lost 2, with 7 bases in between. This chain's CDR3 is CAWSKRAYEQYF. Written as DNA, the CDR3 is TGTGCCTGGAGTAAACGTGCCTACGAGCAGTACTTC.

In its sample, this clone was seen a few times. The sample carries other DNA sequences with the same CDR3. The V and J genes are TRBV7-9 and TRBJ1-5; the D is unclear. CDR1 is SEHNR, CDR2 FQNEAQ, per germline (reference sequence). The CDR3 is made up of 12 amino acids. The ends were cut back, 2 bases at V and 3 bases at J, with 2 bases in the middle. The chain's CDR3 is CASSLLNQPQHF. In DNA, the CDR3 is TGTGCCAGCAGCTTACTCAATCAGCCCCAGCATTTT.

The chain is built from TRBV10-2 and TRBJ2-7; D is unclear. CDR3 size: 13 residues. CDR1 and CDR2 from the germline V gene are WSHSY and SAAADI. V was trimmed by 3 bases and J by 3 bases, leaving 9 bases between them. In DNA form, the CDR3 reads TGCGCCAGCAGTGATCGGCAGATCTACGAGCAGTACTTC. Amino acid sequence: CASSDRQIYEQYF.

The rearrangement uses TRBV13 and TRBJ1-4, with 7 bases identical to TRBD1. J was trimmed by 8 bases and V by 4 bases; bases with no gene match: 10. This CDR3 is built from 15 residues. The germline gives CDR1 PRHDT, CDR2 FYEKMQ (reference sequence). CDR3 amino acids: CASSSKQGISEKLFF. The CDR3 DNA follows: TGTGCCAGCAGCTCCAAACAGGGGATAAGCGAAAAACTGTTTTTT.

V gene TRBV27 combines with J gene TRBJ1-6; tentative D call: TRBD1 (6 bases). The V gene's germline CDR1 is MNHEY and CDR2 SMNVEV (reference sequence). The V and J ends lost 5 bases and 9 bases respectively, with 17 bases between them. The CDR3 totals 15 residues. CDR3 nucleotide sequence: TGTGCCAGCAGTAACCACGGGGGCGCAGGTTCACCCCTCCACTTT. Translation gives CASSNHGGAGSPLHF.

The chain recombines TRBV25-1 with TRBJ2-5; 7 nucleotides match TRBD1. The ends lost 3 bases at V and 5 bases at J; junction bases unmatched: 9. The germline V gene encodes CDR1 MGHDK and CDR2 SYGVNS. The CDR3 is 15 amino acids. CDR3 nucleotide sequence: TGTGCCAGCAGTGAGGGCCCAGGGGACAGCGAGACCCAGTACTTC. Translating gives CASSEGPGDSETQYF.

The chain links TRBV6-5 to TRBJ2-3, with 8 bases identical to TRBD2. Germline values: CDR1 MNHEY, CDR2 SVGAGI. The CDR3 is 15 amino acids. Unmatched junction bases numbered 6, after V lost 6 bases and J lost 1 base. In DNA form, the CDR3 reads TGTGCCAGCAGCCCCAAGCGGGGGCGCACAGATACGCAGTATTTT. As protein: CASSPKRGRTDTQYF.

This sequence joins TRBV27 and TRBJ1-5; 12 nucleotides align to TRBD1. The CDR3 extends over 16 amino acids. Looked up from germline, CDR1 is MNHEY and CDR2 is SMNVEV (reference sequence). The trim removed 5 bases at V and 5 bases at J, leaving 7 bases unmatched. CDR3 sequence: CASSPRGQGADQPQHF. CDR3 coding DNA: TGTGCCAGCAGTCCACGGGGACAGGGGGCGGATCAGCCCCAGCATTTT.

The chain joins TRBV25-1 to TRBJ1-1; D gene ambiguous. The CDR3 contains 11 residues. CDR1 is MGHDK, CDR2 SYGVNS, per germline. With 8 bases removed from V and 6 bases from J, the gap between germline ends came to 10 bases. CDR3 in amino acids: CASGEGPEAFF. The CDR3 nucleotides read TGTGCCAGCGGCGAAGGACCTGAAGCTTTCTTT.

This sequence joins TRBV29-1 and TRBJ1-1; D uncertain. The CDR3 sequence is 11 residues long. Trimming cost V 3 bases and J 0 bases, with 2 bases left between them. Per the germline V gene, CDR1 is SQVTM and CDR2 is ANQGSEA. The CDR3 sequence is CSVEMNTEAFF. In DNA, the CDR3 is TGCAGCGTTGAGATGAACACTGAAGCTTTCTTT.

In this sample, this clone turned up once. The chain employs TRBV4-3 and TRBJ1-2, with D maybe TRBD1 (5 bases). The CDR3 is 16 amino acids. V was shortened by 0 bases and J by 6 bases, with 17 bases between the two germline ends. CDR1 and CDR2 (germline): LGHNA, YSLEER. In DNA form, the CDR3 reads TGCGCCAGCAGCCAAGAAGCTGAGTTCAGGGTCAATGGCTACACCTTC. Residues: CASSQEAEFRVNGYTF.